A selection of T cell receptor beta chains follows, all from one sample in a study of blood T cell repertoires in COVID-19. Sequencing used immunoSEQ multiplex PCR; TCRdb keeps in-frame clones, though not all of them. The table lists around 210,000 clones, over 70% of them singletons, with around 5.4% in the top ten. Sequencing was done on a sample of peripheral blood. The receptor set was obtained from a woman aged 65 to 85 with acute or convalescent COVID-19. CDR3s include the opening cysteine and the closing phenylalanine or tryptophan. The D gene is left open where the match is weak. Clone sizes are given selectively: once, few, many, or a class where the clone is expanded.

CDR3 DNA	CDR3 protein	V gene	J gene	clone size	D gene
TGTGCCTGGAGTGCGAGGGAGACAGGCGTCGGAAACACCATATATTTT	CAWSARETGVGNTIYF	TRBV30	TRBJ1-3	once	-
TGTGCCAGCAGCACCGAAAGGGTCGGGGGGTCTGGAAACACCATATATTTT	CASSTERVGGSGNTIYF	TRBV7-9	TRBJ1-3	-	-
TGCGCCAGCAATTGGACAGGACTCTACGAGCAGTACTTC	CASNWTGLYEQYF	TRBV10-1	TRBJ2-7	-	TRBD1
TGTGCCATCAACGGGGACAGGGATAATCAGCCCCAGCATTTT	CAINGDRDNQPQHF	TRBV10-3	TRBJ1-5	few	TRBD1
TGCGCCAGCAGCTTGGAGGGATTAGGGGGATTCTCCTACAATGAGCAGTTCTTC	CASSLEGLGGFSYNEQFF	TRBV5-1	TRBJ2-1	-	-
TGTGCCAGCTCCCGACTAGCGGGAGGGACAGATACGCAGTATTTT	CASSRLAGGTDTQYF	TRBV18	TRBJ2-3	once	TRBD2
TGTGCCAGCAGTTTGGAGGATCAGCCCCAGCATTTT	CASSLEDQPQHF	TRBV28	TRBJ1-5	-	-
TGTGCCAGCAATACCAGGGACAGGGGGCTAGACATTCAGTACTTC	CASNTRDRGLDIQYF	TRBV28	TRBJ2-4	-	TRBD1
TGTGCCAGCAGTCCCCCGGACAGGGGGCGCGGAGATACGCAGTATTTT	CASSPPDRGRGDTQYF	TRBV27	TRBJ2-3	-	TRBD1
TGTGCCAGCAGTTACGACAGCTCCACCGGGGAGCTGTTTTTT	CASSYDSSTGELFF	TRBV6-6	TRBJ2-2	-	-
TGTGCCAGCAGCCAAGAATCGACTAGCTTACCCTACAATGAGCAGTTCTTC	CASSQESTSLPYNEQFF	TRBV3-1/TRBV3-2	TRBJ2-1	-	TRBD2
TGTGCCAGTAGTCCAGGGGGCGAGTTACCCCGGAACTATGGCTACACCTTC	CASSPGGELPRNYGYTF	TRBV19	TRBJ1-2	-	TRBD1
TGCAGCTGGGGGGTGGACACTGAAGCTTTCTTT	CSWGVDTEAFF	TRBV29-1	TRBJ1-1	-	-
TGCGCCAGCAGTATGACTAGCGGAGGGAGCTCCTACAATGAGCAGTTCTTC	CASSMTSGGSSYNEQFF	TRBV5-1	TRBJ2-1	-	TRBD2
TGTGCCAGCAGCCCCCGGACTAGCGGAATCTACGAGCAGTACTTC	CASSPRTSGIYEQYF	TRBV5-4	TRBJ2-7	-	TRBD2
TGTGCCAGCTCACCCGGACAGGGCTATGGCTACACCTTC	CASSPGQGYGYTF	TRBV18	TRBJ1-2	few	TRBD1
TGTGCCAGCAGTGAATACTCAGGGGAAAACTATGGCTACACCTTC	CASSEYSGENYGYTF	TRBV25-1	TRBJ1-2	-	-
TGTGCCAGCAGAATAGGGGGGGGCCCCCGGACGGACACTGAAGCTTTCTTT	CASRIGGGPRTDTEAFF	TRBV28	TRBJ1-1	-	-
TGTGCCAGCAGCCCAACGTCGACGGGAAATGAAAAACTGTTTTTT	CASSPTSTGNEKLFF	TRBV5-5	TRBJ1-4	-	-
TGTGCCAGTAGTATTGGCTGGGGGCGAGGAGATACGCAGTATTTT	CASSIGWGRGDTQYF	TRBV19	TRBJ2-3	-	-
TGTGCCAGCAGCCATCTTTTAGGGGAAGAGACCCAGTACTTC	CASSHLLGEETQYF	TRBV3-1/TRBV3-2	TRBJ2-5	-	-
TGCGCCAGCAGCATGGGACTAGCGGGAGAGGTGATCCAGTACTTC	CASSMGLAGEVIQYF	TRBV5-1	TRBJ2-5	-	TRBD2
TGTGCCTGGAGCCTGAAACTCCGATTAGCGGTGAGCTCCTACGAGCAGTACTTC	CAWSLKLRLAVSSYEQYF	TRBV30	TRBJ2-7	many	-
TGCGCCAGCAGTAAAGCGGGAGAAGAGACCCAGTACTTC	CASSKAGEETQYF	TRBV10-1	TRBJ2-5	-	TRBD2
TGTGCCAGCAGCCAGGGACTAGCGTCCTACGAGCAGTACTTC	CASSQGLASYEQYF	TRBV3-1/TRBV3-2	TRBJ2-7	-	TRBD2
TGTGCCAGCCGGGCTAGCCCAGAGAGCGGGACCCAGTACTTC	CASRASPESGTQYF	TRBV7-3	TRBJ2-5	-	-
TGCGCCAGCAGCGTCGGGACAGGGGACTACGAGCAGTACTTC	CASSVGTGDYEQYF	TRBV5-1	TRBJ2-7	once	TRBD1
TGTGCCAGCAGCGTAGGACTAGCGGGATCCGGGGAGCTGTTTTTT	CASSVGLAGSGELFF	TRBV9	TRBJ2-2	-	TRBD2
TGCGCCAGCACCCCACTGACAGGGGGATCCTACGAGCAGTACTTC	CASTPLTGGSYEQYF	TRBV5-1	TRBJ2-7	-	TRBD1
TGTGCCACCAGGCCATTTCGGACTAGCGGAACCTACAATGAGCAGTTCTTC	CATRPFRTSGTYNEQFF	TRBV15	TRBJ2-1	-	TRBD2
TGTGCCAGCAGAACAGGGGCCGCGTCTAGTGCTTTCTTT	CASRTGAASSAFF	TRBV28	TRBJ1-1	-	TRBD1
TGCAGTGCTAGTAAAGCGAATGAAAAACTGTTTTTT	CSASKANEKLFF	TRBV20-1	TRBJ1-4	once	-
TGTGCCAGCAGTTTGGGCGCGGCCAACGTCCTGACTTTC	CASSLGAANVLTF	TRBV27	TRBJ2-6	-	-
TGTGCCAGCAGTTTCCTCGGACAGGGGTTGAACACTGAAGCTTTCTTT	CASSFLGQGLNTEAFF	TRBV28	TRBJ1-1	-	TRBD1
TGCGCCAGCAGCCCTGACACTGGGGAGACCCAGTACTTC	CASSPDTGETQYF	TRBV5-1	TRBJ2-5	-	-
TGTGCCAGCAGTTTCGGGATGTCAAATCAGCCCCAGCATTTT	CASSFGMSNQPQHF	TRBV6-6	TRBJ1-5	-	-